What follows are 26 T cell receptor beta chains derived from one specimen sequenced in a study of chemoradiotherapy in HPV16-positive cancers. Assay used: immunoSEQ multiplex PCR; TCRdb lists only in-frame clones, some missing. The table lists thousands of clones, around 70% of them singletons. The sample here was tumor tissue, taken from a patient who underwent chemoradiotherapy. The receptor source for this set is a human donor with HPV-associated anogenital cancer.

In this sample, this clone turned up a few times. This chain uses TRBV5-1 with TRBJ1-4; D remains ambiguous. Germline lookup yields CDR1 SGHRS and CDR2 YFSETQ. This CDR3 region has 14 residues. V was cut by 1 base and J by 2 bases, with 6 bases left in between. The CDR3 loop reads CASSLFGTNEKLFF. In DNA, the CDR3 is TGCGCCAGCAGCTTGTTCGGGACTAATGAAAAACTGTTTTTT.

In its sample, this clone was seen a few times. The chain combines TRBV20-1 with TRBJ2-7, with 9 bases matching TRBD2. Germline-derived CDR1 and CDR2 are DFQATT and SNEGSKA (reference sequence). V gave up 6 bases and J gave up 7 bases; unmatched junction bases: 4. CDR3 length equals 11 residues. CDR3 protein: CSAAGGGEQYF. As DNA, the CDR3 is TGCAGTGCAGCGGGAGGCGGTGAGCAGTACTTC.

This clone was picked up one time. The J gene is TRBJ2-4, the V gene TRBV12-5, with 7 bases lining up with TRBD1. The germline CDR1 and CDR2 sequences are LGHNT and FRNRAP. The CDR3 length is 13 residues. Trimming removed 7 bases from V and 7 bases from J; junction bases left unmatched: 7. CDR3 residues: CASAGTAGNIQYF. Written as DNA, the CDR3 is TGTGCTAGTGCCGGGACAGCTGGGAACATTCAGTACTTC.

The rearrangement joins TRBV11-3 to TRBJ2-7; no reliable D call. The V end lost 1 base, the J end lost 0 bases, and 13 bases lay between the germline ends. The CDR3 totals 16 residues. Germline lookup yields CDR1 SGHNT and CDR2 YENEEA. CDR3 DNA sequence: TGTGCCAGCAGCTTAGGTTCACCAAAGGTCTCCTACGAGCAGTACTTC. Translated, it gives CASSLGSPKVSYEQYF.

This clone was detected only a few times. This chain joins TRBV30 and TRBJ2-1, with D tentatively TRBD1 or TRBD2 (6 bases each). The V end was cut by 3 bases, the J end by 6 bases, with 9 bases between. The CDR3 is made up of 12 amino acids. Germline-derived CDR1 and CDR2 are GTSNPN and SVGIG (reference sequence). CDR3 DNA: TGTGCCTGGAGAGGGGGAGGCAATGAGCAGTTCTTC. Its translation is CAWRGGGNEQFF.

This chain joins TRBV11-3 and TRBJ2-5; the match to TRBD2 covers 12 bases. J was trimmed by 7 bases and V by 5 bases; bases with no gene match: 8. The CDR3 runs 15 residues. The germline V gene encodes CDR1 SGHNT and CDR2 YENEEA. The CDR3 spells CASSHGTSGPLTQYF. Here the CDR3 DNA reads TGTGCCAGCAGCCACGGGACTAGCGGGCCCCTGACCCAGTACTTC.

The chain couples TRBV20-1 to TRBJ1-2; D remains unclear. V was cut by 3 bases and J by 7 bases, with 9 bases left in between. Germline V gene data show CDR1 as DFQATT and CDR2 as SNEGSKA (reference sequence). CDR3 length: 11 amino acids. Here the CDR3 reads CSASFSRGYTF. The CDR3 DNA reads as TGCAGTGCTAGTTTTTCTCGTGGCTACACCTTC.

This clone has just a few counts. The V and J genes are TRBV5-6 and TRBJ2-1; D is unresolved. Germline CDR1 SGHDT, CDR2 YYEEEE. The CDR3 is 14 residues long. Trimming removed 0 bases from V and 1 base from J, with 5 bases in between. As DNA, the CDR3 is TGTGCCAGCAGCTTGGACGTTTCCTACAATGAGCAGTTCTTC. Translated, it gives CASSLDVSYNEQFF.

This chain connects TRBV7-9 to TRBJ2-6; D is uncertain. Germline V CDR1 and CDR2: SEHNR, FQNEAQ (reference sequence). Between the trimmed V and J ends, which lost 1 base and 3 bases, there was a span of 7 bases. CDR3 length: 15 amino acids. In DNA, the CDR3 is TGTGCCAGCAGCTTAGTCGGGTTTGGGGCCAACGTCCTGACTTTC. Translated: CASSLVGFGANVLTF. Based on the CDR3 plus reference TRBV7-9 and TRBJ2-6, the full variable domain is DTGVSQNPRHKITKRGQNVTFRCDPISEHNRLYWYRQTLGQGPEFLTYFQNEAQLEKSRLLSDRFSAERPKGSFSTLEIQRTEQGDSAMYLCASSLVGFGANVLTFGAGSRLTVL.

Turning to this clone: The sample has other DNA sequences that encode this CDR3 too. Here the CDR3 reads CASSLSSNTEAFF. The CDR3 DNA reads TGTGCCAGCAGCTTAAGTTCGAACACTGAAGCTTTCTTT. This chain links TRBV7-9 with TRBJ1-1; D gene uncertain. CDR1 SEHNR and CDR2 FQNEAQ come from the germline V gene (reference sequence). CDR3 length: 13 amino acids. Trimming pared 2 bases from V and 1 base from J, leaving 5 bases between.

This sequence joins TRBV19 and TRBJ1-3, with 8 bases lining up with TRBD1. Germline CDR1 is LNHDA and CDR2 is SQIVND (reference sequence). CDR3 length: 14 amino acids. Trimming at V came to 3 bases and at J to 7 bases, leaving 5 bases not matched to a gene. Written as DNA, the CDR3 is TGTGCCAGTAGTATCGCCGGGACAGGCAACACCATATATTTT. This gives the protein CASSIAGTGNTIYF.

V gene TRBV29-1 combines with J gene TRBJ1-5, with a tentative D call TRBD1 (5 bases). Per the germline V gene, CDR1 is SQVTM and CDR2 is ANQGSEA. V lost 6 bases and J lost 0, with 15 bases in between. The CDR3 extends over 15 amino acids. The CDR3 reads CSVSTGTDSNQPQHF. The CDR3, as DNA: TGCAGCGTATCCACCGGGACGGATAGCAATCAGCCCCAGCATTTT. Looking up the rest from reference TRBV29-1 and TRBJ1-5 gives the full variable domain: SAVISQKPSRDICQRGTSLTIQCQVDSQVTMMFWYRQQPGQSLTLIATANQGSEATYESGFVIDKFPISRPNLTFSTLTVSNMSPEDSSIYLCSVSTGTDSNQPQHFGDGTRLSIL.

This clone was seen a few times. The chain couples TRBV14 to TRBJ1-5; D is possibly TRBD1 (5 bases). CDR3 length equals 18 residues. Germline loops: CDR1 SGHDN, CDR2 FVKESK. V was pared by 6 bases and J by 7 bases, with 28 bases between. This CDR3 is CASRQRSLQGEINQPQHF. DNA for the CDR3: TGTGCCAGCAGACAACGGTCCTTGCAGGGCGAGATCAACCAGCCCCAGCATTTT. Drawing the rest from reference TRBV14 and TRBJ1-5, the complete variable domain is EAGVTQFPSHSVIEKGQTVTLRCDPISGHDNLYWYRRVMGKEIKFLLHFVKESKQDESGMPNNRFLAERTGGTYSTLKVQPAELEDSGVYFCASRQRSLQGEINQPQHFGDGTRLSIL.

The J gene is TRBJ1-1, the V gene TRBV6-1; D remains unclear. Per germline, CDR1 MNHNS and CDR2 SASEGT. CDR3 length equals 14 residues. V was clipped by 11 bases and J by 1 base, with 17 bases between them. CDR3: CALRNGVANTEAFF. The CDR3 DNA sequence: TGTGCCCTACGCAATGGGGTGGCGAACACTGAAGCTTTCTTT.

The chain employs TRBV11-2 and TRBJ2-7, with D possibly TRBD2 on 5 matching bases. The CDR3 length is 12 residues. The V end lost 8 bases, the J end lost 5 bases, and 13 bases lay between the germline ends. The germline V gene encodes CDR1 SGHAT and CDR2 FQNNGV. The CDR3 here is CASETNGDEQYF. In DNA form, the CDR3 reads TGTGCCAGCGAAACCAACGGGGACGAGCAGTACTTC.

The chain couples TRBV7-2 to TRBJ2-1, with a tentative D call TRBD2 (5 bases). V lost 1 base, J lost 9 bases, and 16 bases lay in between. The CDR3 runs 15 residues. Per the germline V gene, CDR1 is SGHTA and CDR2 is FQGNSA. This CDR3 reads CASSLVTRDSGEQFF. The CDR3 region has the DNA TGTGCCAGCAGCTTAGTTACTAGGGATTCAGGTGAGCAGTTCTTC.

This chain joins TRBV7-3 and TRBJ2-2, with D perhaps matching TRBD1 (5 bases). The CDR3 runs to 14 residues. Germline V CDR1 and CDR2: SGHTA, FQGTGA. Trimming removed 1 base from V and 6 bases from J, with 9 bases in between. CDR3 nucleotides: TGTGCCAGCAGCTTAATGCAGGGCGCCGGGGAGCTGTTTTTT. Its protein product is CASSLMQGAGELFF.

The chain uses TRBV19 and TRBJ2-1; D is perhaps TRBD2 (6 bases). Germline CDR1 LNHDA, CDR2 SQIVND (reference sequence). The ends were cut back, 4 bases at V and 7 bases at J, with 17 bases in the middle. The CDR3 sequence is 15 residues long. DNA for the CDR3: TGTGCCAGTAGTAGAGGCTGGGGGGAGACGAATGAGCAGTTCTTC. This codes for CASSRGWGETNEQFF.

The table lists this clone with a count of one. One end of the junction varies from germline; a read error may be responsible. The chain has TRBV30 and TRBJ2-7; possible D gene TRBD1, 5 bases. Germline-derived CDR1 and CDR2 are GTSNPN and SVGIG (reference sequence). The CDR3 is 17 residues long. The CDR3 loop is CAWSGLPATSQGYGQYF. CDR3 sequence (DNA): TGTGCCTGGAGTGGACTGCCTGCTACCTCCCAGGGTTACGGGCAGTACTTC. The variable domain in full, with the rest retrieved from reference TRBV30 and TRBJ2-7, is SQTIHQWPATLVQPVGSPLSLECTVEGTSNPNLYWYRQAAGRGLQLLFYSVGIGQISSEVPQNLSASRPQDRQFILSSKKLLLSDSGFYLCAWSGLPATSQGYGQYFGPGTRLTVT.

This clone was found a few times. The CDR3 region has the DNA TGCGCCAGCAGTGAGTGGCAGGGGGCGAACACTGAAGCTTTCTTT. It encodes CASSEWQGANTEAFF. The chain couples TRBV10-2 to TRBJ1-1, with 8 positions matching TRBD1. This CDR3 contains 15 residues. V shed 1 base and J 1 base; nucleotides not matched to a gene: 2. Germline-derived CDR1 and CDR2 are WSHSY and SAAADI.

The sample holds one count of this clone. This chain connects TRBV6-5 to TRBJ2-1; TRBD2 aligns across 8 bases. This CDR3 has 16 amino acids. V trimming: 2 bases; J trimming: 5 bases; junction bases outside the gene matches: 8. Germline-derived CDR1 and CDR2 are MNHEY and SVGAGI. CDR3 protein: CASSYGRLAGHNEQFF. Written as DNA, the CDR3 is TGTGCCAGCAGTTACGGTCGGCTAGCGGGCCACAATGAGCAGTTCTTC.

This clone appeared once. The chain joins TRBV5-4 to TRBJ2-3; either TRBD1 or TRBD2 may fit D (5 bases each). The germline CDR1 and CDR2 sequences are SGHNT and YYREEE (reference sequence). Trimming took 0 bases from V and 1 from J, leaving 15 bases between them. The CDR3 is 17 residues long. The CDR3: CASSLGGIISGTDTQYF. The CDR3 DNA follows: TGTGCCAGCAGCTTGGGGGGGATTATTTCTGGCACAGATACGCAGTATTTT.

This clone showed up just once. The chain is built from TRBV9 and TRBJ2-2; a weak D match, TRBD1 (6 bases). The germline CDR1 and CDR2 sequences are SGDLS and YYNGEE. Trimming pared 0 bases from V and 5 bases from J, leaving 11 bases between. The CDR3 runs to 15 residues. CDR3 sequence: CASSVEQGYTGELFF. CDR3 sequence (DNA): TGTGCCAGCAGCGTAGAACAGGGTTATACCGGGGAGCTGTTTTTT.

The chain couples TRBV5-1 to TRBJ1-2; D not certain. The V gene lost 0 bases and the J gene lost 4 bases, with 10 bases spanning the gap. Germline CDR1 SGHRS, CDR2 YFSETQ. The CDR3 contains 14 residues. As DNA, the CDR3 is TGCGCCAGCAGCTTGGCCGGGTTTAGCTATGGCTACACCTTC. As protein: CASSLAGFSYGYTF.

The chain is built from TRBV29-1 and TRBJ1-2; 9 positions agree with TRBD1. Germline V gives CDR1 SQVTM, CDR2 ANQGSEA. The CDR3 spans 15 residues. The V gene end was trimmed by 6 bases and the J gene end by 4 bases; junction bases not matched to a gene: 12. This chain's CDR3 is CSVHVPGQGTYGYTF. As DNA, the CDR3 is TGCAGCGTCCACGTCCCGGGACAGGGAACCTATGGCTACACCTTC.

The rearrangement links TRBV5-1 to TRBJ1-2, with 8 bases lining up with TRBD1. This CDR3 region has 15 residues. The junction had 6 bases not matched to a gene; V was cut back by 0 bases and J by 5 bases. The V gene's germline CDR1 is SGHRS and CDR2 YFSETQ. The CDR3 reads CASSLGGTGGYGYTF. The CDR3 region has the DNA TGCGCCAGCAGCTTGGGGGGTACAGGGGGTTATGGCTACACCTTC.